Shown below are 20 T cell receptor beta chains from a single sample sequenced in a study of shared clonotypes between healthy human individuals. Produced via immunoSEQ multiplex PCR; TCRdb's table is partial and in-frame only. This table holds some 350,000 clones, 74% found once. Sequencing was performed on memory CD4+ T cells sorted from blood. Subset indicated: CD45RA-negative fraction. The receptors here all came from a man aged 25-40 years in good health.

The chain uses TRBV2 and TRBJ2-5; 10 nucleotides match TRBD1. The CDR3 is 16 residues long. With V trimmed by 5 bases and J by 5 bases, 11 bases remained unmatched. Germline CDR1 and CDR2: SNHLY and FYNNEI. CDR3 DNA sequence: TGTGCCAGCAGTCCTCCCGGGACAGGGGTTTTGGAGACCCAGTACTTC. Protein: CASSPPGTGVLETQYF.

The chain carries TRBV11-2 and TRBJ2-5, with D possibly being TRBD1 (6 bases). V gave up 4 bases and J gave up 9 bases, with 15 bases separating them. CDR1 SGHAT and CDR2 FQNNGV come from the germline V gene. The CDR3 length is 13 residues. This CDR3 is CASSSGRGTAQYF. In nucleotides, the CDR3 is TGTGCCAGCAGCTCGGGAAGGGGGACGGCCCAGTACTTC.

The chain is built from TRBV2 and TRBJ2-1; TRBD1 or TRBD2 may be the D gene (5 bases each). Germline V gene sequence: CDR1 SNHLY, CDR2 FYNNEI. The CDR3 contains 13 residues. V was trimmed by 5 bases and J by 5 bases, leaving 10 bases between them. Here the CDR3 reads CASSTGTHNEQFF. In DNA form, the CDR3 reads TGTGCCAGCAGTACCGGGACGCACAATGAGCAGTTCTTC.

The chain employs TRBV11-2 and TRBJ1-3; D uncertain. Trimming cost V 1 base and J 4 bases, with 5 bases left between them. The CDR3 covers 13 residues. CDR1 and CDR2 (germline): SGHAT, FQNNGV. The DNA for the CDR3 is TGTGCCAGCAGCTTAGCCGGGGGAAACACCATATATTTT. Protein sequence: CASSLAGGNTIYF. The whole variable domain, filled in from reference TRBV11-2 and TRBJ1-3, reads EAGVAQSPRYKIIEKRQSVAFWCNPISGHATLYWYQQILGQGPKLLIQFQNNGVVDDSQLPKDRFSAERLKGVDSTLKIQPAKLEDSAVYLCASSLAGGNTIYFGEGSWLTVV.

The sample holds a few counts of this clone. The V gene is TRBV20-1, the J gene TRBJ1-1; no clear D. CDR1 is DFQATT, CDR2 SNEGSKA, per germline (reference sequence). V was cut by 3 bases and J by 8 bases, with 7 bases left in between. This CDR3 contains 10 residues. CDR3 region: CSASLREAFF. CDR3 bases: TGCAGTGCTAGTCTTAGGGAAGCTTTCTTT.

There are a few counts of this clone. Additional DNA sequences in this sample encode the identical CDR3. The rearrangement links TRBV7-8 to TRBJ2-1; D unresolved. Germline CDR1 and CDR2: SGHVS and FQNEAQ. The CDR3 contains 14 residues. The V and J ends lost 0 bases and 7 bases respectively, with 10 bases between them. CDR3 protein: CASSLARLGNEQFF. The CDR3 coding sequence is TGTGCCAGCAGCTTAGCGCGTTTGGGGAATGAGCAGTTCTTC.

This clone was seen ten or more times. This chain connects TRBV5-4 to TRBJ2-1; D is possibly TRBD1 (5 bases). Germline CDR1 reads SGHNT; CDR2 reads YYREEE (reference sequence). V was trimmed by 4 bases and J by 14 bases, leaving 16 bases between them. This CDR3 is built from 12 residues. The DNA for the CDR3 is TGTGCCAGCAGCCAGGTGGAGTCCAGGGAGTTCTTC. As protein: CASSQVESREFF.

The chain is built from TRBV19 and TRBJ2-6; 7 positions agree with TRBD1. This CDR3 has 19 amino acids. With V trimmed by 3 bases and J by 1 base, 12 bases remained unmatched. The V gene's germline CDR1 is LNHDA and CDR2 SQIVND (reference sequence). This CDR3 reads CASSMRNRGLSSGANVLTF. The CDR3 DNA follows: TGTGCCAGTAGTATGCGGAATAGGGGGCTTTCGTCTGGGGCCAACGTCCTGACTTTC.

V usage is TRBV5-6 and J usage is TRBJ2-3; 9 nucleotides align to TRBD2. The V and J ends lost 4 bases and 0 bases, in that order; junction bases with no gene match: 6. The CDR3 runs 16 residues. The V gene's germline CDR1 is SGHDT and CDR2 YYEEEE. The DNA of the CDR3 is TGTGCCAGCAGCCTTCTGGGACTAGCCAGCACAGATACGCAGTATTTT. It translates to CASSLLGLASTDTQYF.

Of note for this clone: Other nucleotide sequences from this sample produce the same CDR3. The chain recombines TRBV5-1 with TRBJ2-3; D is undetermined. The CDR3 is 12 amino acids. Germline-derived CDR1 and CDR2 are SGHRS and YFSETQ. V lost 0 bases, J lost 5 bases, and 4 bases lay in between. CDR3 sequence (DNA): TGCGCCAGCAGCTTGGCACTAGATACGCAGTATTTT. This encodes CASSLALDTQYF.

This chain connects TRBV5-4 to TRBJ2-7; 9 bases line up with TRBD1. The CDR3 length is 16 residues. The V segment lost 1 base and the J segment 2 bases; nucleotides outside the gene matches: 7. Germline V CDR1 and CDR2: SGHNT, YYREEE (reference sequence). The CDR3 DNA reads TGTGCCAGCAGCTTGACAGGGGGCGGGATTGCCTACGAGCAGTACTTC. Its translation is CASSLTGGGIAYEQYF.

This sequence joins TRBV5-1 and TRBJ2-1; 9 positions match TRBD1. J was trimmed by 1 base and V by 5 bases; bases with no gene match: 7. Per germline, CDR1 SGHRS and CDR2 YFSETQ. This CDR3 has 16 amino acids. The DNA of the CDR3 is TGCGCCAGCAGGGTTGAACAGGGGGCGTCCTACAATGAGCAGTTCTTC. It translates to CASRVEQGASYNEQFF.

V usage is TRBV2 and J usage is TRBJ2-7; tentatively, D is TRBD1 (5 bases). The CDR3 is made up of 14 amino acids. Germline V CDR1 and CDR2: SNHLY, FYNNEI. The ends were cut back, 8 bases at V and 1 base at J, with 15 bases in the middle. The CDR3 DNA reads TGTGCCAGCGGCCGCAGGGTAGAGTCCTACGAGCAGTACTTC. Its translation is CASGRRVESYEQYF.

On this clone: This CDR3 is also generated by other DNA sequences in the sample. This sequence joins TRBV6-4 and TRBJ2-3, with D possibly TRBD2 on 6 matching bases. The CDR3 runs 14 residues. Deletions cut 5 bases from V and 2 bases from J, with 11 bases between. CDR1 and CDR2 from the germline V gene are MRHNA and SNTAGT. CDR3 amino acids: CASSLDYTTDTQYF. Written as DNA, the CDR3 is TGTGCCAGCAGTTTGGACTACACCACAGATACGCAGTATTTT.

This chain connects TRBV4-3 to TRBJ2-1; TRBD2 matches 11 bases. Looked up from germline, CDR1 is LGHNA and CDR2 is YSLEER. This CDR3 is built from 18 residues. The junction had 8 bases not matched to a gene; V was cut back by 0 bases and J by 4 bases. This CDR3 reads CASSQENAGTSGYNEQFF. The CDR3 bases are TGCGCCAGCAGCCAAGAGAATGCCGGGACTAGCGGATACAATGAGCAGTTCTTC.

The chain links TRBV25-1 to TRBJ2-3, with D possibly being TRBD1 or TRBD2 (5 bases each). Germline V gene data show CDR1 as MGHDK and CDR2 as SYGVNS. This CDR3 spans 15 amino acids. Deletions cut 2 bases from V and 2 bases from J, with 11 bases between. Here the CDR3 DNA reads TGTGCCAGCAGTGAAACGGGACCCTCCACAGATACGCAGTATTTT. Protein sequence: CASSETGPSTDTQYF.

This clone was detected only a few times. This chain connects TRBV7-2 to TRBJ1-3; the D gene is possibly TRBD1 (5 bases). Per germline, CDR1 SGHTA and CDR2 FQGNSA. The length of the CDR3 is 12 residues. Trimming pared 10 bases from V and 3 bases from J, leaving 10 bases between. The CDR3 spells CATSGYGNTIYF. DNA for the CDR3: TGTGCCACCTCAGGGTATGGAAACACCATATATTTT. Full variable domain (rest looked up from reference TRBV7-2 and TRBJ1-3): GAGVSQSPSNKVTEKGKDVELRCDPISGHTALYWYRQSLGQGLEFLIYFQGNSAPDKSGLPSDRFSAERTGGSVSTLTIQRTQQEDSAVYLCATSGYGNTIYFGEGSWLTVV.

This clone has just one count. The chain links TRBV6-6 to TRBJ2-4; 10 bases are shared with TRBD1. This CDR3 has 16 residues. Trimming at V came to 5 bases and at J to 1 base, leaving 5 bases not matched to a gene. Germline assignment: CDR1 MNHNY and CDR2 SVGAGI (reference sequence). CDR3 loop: CASSRGQGTAKNIQYF. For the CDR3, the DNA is TGTGCCAGCAGTCGGGGACAGGGGACCGCCAAAAACATTCAGTACTTC.

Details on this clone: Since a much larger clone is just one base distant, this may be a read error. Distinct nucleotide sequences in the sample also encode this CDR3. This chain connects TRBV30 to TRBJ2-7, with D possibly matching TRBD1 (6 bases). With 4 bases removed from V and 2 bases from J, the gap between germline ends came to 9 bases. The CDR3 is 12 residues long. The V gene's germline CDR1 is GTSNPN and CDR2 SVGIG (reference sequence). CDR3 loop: CAWKQGTYEQYF. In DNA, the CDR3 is TGTGCCTGGAAGCAGGGGACCTACGAGCAGTACTTC.

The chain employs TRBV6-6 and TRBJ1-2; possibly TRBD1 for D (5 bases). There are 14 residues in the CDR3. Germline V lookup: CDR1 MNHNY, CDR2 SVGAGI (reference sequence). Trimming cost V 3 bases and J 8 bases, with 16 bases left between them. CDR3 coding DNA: TGTGCCAGCAGTTATGGGGGTCCCTTTACAGGCTACACCTTC. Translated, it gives CASSYGGPFTGYTF.